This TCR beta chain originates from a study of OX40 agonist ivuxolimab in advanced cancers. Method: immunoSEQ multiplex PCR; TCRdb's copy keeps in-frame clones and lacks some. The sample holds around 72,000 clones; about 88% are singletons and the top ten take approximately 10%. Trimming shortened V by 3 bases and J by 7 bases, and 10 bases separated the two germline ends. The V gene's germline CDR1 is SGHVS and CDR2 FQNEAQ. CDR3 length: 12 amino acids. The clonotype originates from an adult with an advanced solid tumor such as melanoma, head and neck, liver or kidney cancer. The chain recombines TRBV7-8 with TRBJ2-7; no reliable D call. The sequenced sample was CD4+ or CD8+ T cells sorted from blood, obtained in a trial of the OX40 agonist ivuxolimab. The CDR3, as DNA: TGTGCCAGCAGCTTCTTACTTGGGGAGCAGTACTTC. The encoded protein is CASSFLLGEQYF.